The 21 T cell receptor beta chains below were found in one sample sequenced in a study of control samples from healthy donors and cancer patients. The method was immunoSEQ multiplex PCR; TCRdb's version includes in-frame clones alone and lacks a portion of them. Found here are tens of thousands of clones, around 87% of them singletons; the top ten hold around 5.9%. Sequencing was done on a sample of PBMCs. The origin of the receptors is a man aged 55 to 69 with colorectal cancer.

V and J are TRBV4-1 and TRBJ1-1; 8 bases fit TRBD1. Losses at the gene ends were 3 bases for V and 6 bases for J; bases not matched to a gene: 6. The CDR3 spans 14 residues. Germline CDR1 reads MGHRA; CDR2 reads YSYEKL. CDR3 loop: CASSHTGGSAEAFF. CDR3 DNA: TGCGCCAGCAGCCACACAGGGGGATCCGCTGAAGCTTTCTTT.

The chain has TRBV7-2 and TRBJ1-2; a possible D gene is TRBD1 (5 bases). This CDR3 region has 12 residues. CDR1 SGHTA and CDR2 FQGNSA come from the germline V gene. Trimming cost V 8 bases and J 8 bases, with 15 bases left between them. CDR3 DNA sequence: TGTGCCAGCTCGACCCCAGGGTACGGCTACACCTTC. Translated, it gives CASSTPGYGYTF.

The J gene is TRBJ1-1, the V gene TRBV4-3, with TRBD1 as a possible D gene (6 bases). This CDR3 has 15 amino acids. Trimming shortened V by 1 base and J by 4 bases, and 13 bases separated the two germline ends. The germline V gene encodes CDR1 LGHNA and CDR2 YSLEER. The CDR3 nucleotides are TGCGCCAGCAGCCAAGTACGGGGCAGGGGCACTGAAGCTTTCTTT. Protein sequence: CASSQVRGRGTEAFF.

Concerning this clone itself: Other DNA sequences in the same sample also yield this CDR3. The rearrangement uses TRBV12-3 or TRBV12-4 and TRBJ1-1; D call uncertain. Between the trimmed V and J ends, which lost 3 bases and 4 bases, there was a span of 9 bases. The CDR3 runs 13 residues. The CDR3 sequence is CASSFREGTEAFF. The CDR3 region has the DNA TGTGCCAGCAGTTTTCGTGAGGGCACTGAAGCTTTCTTT.

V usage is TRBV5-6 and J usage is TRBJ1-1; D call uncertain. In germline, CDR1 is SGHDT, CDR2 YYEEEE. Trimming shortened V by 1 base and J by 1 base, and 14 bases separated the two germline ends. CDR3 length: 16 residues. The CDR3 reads CASSLYWGVGNTEAFF. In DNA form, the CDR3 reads TGTGCCAGCAGCTTGTATTGGGGAGTAGGGAACACTGAAGCTTTCTTT.

The CDR3 DNA sequence: TGTGCCAGCAGTCCCGGGGGCCCTGGGGCCAACGTCCTGACTTTC. Translated, it gives CASSPGGPGANVLTF. The rearrangement links TRBV6-5 to TRBJ2-6; D is tentatively TRBD1 or TRBD2 (6 bases each). Trimming left V 5 bases short and J 2 bases short, with 10 bases between. Per the germline V gene, CDR1 is MNHEY and CDR2 is SVGAGI. This CDR3 contains 15 residues.

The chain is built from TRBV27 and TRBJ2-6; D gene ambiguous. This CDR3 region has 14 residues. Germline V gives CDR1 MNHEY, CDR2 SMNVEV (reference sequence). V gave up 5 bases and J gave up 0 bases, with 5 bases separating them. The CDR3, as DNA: TGTGCCAGCAGTCCCTTCTCTGGGGCCAACGTCCTGACTTTC. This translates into CASSPFSGANVLTF.

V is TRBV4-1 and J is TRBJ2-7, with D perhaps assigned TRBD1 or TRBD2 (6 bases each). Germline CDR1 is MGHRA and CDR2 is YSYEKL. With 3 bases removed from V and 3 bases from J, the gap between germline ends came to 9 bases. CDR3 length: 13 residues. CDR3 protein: CASSQGGGYEQYF. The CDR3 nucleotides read TGCGCCAGCAGCCAGGGGGGCGGCTACGAGCAGTACTTC.

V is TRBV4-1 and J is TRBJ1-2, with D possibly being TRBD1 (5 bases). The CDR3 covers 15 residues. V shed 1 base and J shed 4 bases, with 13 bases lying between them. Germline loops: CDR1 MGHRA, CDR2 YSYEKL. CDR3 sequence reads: CASSQAPGFSYGYTF. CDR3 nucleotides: TGCGCCAGCAGCCAAGCCCCAGGGTTCAGCTATGGCTACACCTTC.

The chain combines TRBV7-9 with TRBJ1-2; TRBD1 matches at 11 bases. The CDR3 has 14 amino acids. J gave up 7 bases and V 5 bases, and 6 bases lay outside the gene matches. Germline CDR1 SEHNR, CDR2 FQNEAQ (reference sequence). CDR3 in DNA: TGTGCCAGCAGCCGTGGACAGGGGGCGGCTGGCTACACCTTC. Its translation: CASSRGQGAAGYTF.

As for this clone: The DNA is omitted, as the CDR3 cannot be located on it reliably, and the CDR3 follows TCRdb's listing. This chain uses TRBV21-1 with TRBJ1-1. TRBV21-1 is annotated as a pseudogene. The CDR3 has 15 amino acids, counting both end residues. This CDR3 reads CASSDFGGGNTEAFF.

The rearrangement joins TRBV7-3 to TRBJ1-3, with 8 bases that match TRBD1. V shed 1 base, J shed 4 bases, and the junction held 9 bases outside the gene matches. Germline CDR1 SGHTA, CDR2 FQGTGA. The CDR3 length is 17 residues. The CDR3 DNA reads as TGTGCCAGCAGCTTAATGCCCCAGGGGGCGCCGGGAAACACCATATATTTT. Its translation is CASSLMPQGAPGNTIYF.

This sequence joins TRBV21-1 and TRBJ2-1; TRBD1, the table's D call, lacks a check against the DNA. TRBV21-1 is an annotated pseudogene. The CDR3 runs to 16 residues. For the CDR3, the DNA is TGTGCCAGCAGCAAAGATCTGGGACAGGGGGCCTATGAGCAGTTCTTC. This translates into CASSKDLGQGAYEQFF.

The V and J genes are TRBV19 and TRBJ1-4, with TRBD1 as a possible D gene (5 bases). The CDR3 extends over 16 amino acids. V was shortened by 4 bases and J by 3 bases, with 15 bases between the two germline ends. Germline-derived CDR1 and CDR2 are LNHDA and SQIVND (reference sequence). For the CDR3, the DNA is TGTGCCAGTAGTAAGACGGGGGGACCGTCTAATGAAAAACTGTTTTTT. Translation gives CASSKTGGPSNEKLFF.

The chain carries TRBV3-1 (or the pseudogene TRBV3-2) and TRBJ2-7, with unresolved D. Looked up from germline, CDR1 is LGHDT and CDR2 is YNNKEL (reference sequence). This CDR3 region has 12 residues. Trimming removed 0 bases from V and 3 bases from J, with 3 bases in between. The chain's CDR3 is CASSQDIYEQYF. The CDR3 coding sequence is TGTGCCAGCAGCCAAGATATCTACGAGCAGTACTTC.

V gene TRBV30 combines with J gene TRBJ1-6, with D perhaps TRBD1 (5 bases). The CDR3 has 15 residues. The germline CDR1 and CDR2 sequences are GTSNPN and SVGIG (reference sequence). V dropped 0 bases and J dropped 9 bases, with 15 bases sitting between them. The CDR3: CAWSVLGEGRSPLHF. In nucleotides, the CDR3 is TGTGCCTGGAGTGTACTCGGGGAGGGGCGTTCACCCCTCCACTTT.

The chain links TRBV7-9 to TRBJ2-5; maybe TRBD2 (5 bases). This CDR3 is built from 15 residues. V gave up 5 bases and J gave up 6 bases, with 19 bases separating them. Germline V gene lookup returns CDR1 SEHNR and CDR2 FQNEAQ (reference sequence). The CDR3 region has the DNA TGTGCCAGCAGCCGAGTACTAGAGTCCGTCCAGACCCAGTACTTC. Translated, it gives CASSRVLESVQTQYF.

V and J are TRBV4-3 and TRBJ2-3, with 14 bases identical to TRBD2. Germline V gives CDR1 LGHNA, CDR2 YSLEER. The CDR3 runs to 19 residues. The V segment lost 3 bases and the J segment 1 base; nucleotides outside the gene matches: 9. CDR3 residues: CASSHSLGLAGERTDTQYF. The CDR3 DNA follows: TGCGCCAGCAGCCACTCTTTGGGACTAGCGGGGGAGCGCACAGATACGCAGTATTTT.

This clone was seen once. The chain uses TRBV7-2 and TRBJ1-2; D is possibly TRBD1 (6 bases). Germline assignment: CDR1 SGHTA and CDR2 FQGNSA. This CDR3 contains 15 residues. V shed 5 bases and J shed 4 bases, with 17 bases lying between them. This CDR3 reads CASSPHSGGRYGYTF. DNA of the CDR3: TGTGCCAGCAGCCCTCACAGTGGGGGCCGCTATGGCTACACCTTC.

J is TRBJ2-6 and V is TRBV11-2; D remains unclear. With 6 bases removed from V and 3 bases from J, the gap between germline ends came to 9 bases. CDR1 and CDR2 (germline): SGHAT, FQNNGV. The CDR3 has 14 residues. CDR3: CASSHDGGANVLTF. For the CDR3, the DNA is TGTGCCAGCAGTCACGACGGTGGGGCCAACGTCCTGACTTTC.

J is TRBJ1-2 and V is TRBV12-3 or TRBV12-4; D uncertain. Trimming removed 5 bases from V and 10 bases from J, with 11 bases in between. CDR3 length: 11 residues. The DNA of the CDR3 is TGTGCCAGCAGTAAGGGCACAGACTACACCTTC. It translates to CASSKGTDYTF.